This T cell receptor (beta chain) was captured in a study of blood T cell repertoires in COVID-19. Study-level background: Samples of COVID-19 (acute and convalescent) were obtained from the United States, Italy and Spain. T cells, B-cell-depleted T cells, or PBMCs supplied cDNA or gDNA.

V lost 0 bases and J lost 7, with 6 bases in between. The CDR3 has 12 residues. Germline CDR1 ENHRY, CDR2 SYGVKD. Per the original methods: Amplification with reference gene primers provided the estimates of nucleated cell counts. This table comes from immunoSEQ multiplex PCR, and its TCRdb copy is limited to in-frame clones, with some not included. From that table come the V and J calls and clone size; the DNA was used to work out D and trimming. The data show approximately 37,000 clones, about 89% seen once. The chain recombines TRBV10-3 with TRBJ2-5; D is perhaps TRBD1 (5 bases). This clonotype was obtained from a man aged 50 to 59 with active COVID-19. Sequencing used peripheral blood. CDR3 loop: CAISESQGTQYF. The CDR3 DNA is TGTGCCATCAGTGAGTCGCAGGGGACCCAGTACTTC.